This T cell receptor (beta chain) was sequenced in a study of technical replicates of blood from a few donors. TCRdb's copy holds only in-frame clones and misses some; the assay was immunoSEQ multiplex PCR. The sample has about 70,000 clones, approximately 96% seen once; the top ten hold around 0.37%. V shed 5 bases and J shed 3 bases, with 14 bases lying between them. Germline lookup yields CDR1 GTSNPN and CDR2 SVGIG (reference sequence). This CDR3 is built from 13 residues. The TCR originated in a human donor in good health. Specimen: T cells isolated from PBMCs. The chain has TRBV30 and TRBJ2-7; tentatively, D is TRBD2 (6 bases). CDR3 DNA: TGTGCCTGGCAGGAGGGCCGTGGCTACGAGCAGTACTTC. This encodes CAWQEGRGYEQYF.